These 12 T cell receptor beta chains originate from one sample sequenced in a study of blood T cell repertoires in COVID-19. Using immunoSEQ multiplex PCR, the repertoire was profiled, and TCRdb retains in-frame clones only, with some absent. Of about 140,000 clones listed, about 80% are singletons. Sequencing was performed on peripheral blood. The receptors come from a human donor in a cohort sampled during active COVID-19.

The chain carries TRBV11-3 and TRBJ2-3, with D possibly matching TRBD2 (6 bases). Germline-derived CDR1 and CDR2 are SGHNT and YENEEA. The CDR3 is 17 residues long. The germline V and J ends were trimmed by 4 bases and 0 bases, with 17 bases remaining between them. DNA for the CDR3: TGTGCCAGCAGCTCAGGGATTGGGGAGGATAGCACAGATACGCAGTATTTT. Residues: CASSSGIGEDSTDTQYF.

This CDR3 reads CASSPRRQGARGTEAFF. Written as DNA, the CDR3 is TGTGCCAGCAGCCCAAGGAGACAGGGGGCGAGAGGCACTGAAGCTTTCTTT. The genes are TRBV7-2 and TRBJ1-1; 10 positions match TRBD1. V shed 5 bases, J shed 4 bases, and the junction held 13 bases outside the gene matches. The CDR3 has 17 amino acids. CDR1 and CDR2 (germline): SGHTA, FQGNSA.

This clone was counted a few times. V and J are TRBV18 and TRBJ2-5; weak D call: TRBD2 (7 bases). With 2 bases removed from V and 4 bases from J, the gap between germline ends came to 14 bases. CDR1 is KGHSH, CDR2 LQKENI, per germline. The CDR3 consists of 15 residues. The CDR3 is CASSPGNREGETQYF. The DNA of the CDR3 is TGTGCCAGCTCACCAGGTAACAGGGAGGGAGAGACCCAGTACTTC.

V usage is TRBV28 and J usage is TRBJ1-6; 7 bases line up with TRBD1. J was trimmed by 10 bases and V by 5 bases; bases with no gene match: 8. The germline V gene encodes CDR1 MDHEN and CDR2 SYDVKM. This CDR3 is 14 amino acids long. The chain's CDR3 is CASSPDRVGSPLHF. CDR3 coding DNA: TGTGCCAGCAGTCCCGACAGGGTTGGATCACCCCTCCACTTT.

This CDR3 reads CASSTGHEQFF. DNA for the CDR3: TGTGCTAGTTCGACAGGGCATGAGCAGTTCTTC. The chain is built from TRBV12-5 and TRBJ2-1, with 7 nucleotides matching TRBD1. The CDR3 is made up of 11 amino acids. Germline CDR1 reads LGHNT; CDR2 reads FRNRAP. V dropped 8 bases and J dropped 8; count of bases not matched to a gene: 3.

The CDR3 DNA follows: TGTGCCAGCGGGACAGGCCTTGTCGGCACAGATACGCAGTATTTT. Translated, it gives CASGTGLVGTDTQYF. The rearrangement joins TRBV6-5 to TRBJ2-3; 8 bases are a match to TRBD1. J was trimmed by 1 base and V by 8 bases; bases with no gene match: 8. Germline loops: CDR1 MNHEY, CDR2 SVGAGI. The CDR3 loop spans 15 amino acids.

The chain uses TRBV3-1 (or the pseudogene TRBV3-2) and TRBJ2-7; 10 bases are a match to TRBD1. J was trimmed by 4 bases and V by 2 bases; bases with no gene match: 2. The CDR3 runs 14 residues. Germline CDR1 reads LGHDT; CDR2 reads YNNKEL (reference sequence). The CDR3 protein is CASSQPDRGYEQYF. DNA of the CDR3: TGTGCCAGCAGCCAACCGGACAGGGGGTACGAGCAGTACTTC.

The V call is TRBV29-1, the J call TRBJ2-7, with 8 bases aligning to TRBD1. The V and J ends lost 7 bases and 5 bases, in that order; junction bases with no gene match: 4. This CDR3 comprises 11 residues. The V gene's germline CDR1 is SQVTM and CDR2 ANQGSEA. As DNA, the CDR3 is TGCAGCGGCGGACAGGGCCACGAGCAGTACTTC. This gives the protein CSGGQGHEQYF.

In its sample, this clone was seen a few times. CDR3 region: CASSIQGDEKLFF. CDR3 coding DNA: TGTGCCAGTAGTATCCAGGGGGATGAAAAACTGTTTTTT. The chain employs TRBV19 and TRBJ1-4, with 7 bases that match TRBD1. J was trimmed by 6 bases and V by 3 bases; bases with no gene match: 1. CDR1 LNHDA and CDR2 SQIVND come from the germline V gene (reference sequence). There are 13 residues in the CDR3. The full variable domain, in which reference TRBV19 and TRBJ1-4 provide the parts outside the CDR3, is DGGITQSPKYLFRKEGQNVTLSCEQNLNHDAMYWYRQDPGQGLRLIYYSQIVNDFQKGDIAEGYSVSREKKESFPLTVTSAQKNPTAFYLCASSIQGDEKLFFGSGTQLSVL.

This CDR3 is CASSLRRDSNSPLHF. CDR3 bases: TGTGCCAGCAGTCTCCGCCGGGACAGTAATTCACCCCTCCACTTT. The chain is built from TRBV27 and TRBJ1-6; 7 bases are a match to TRBD1. Germline values: CDR1 MNHEY, CDR2 SMNVEV (reference sequence). This CDR3 has 15 residues. The V gene end was trimmed by 5 bases and the J gene end by 6 bases; junction bases not matched to a gene: 7.

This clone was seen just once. CDR3 sequence: CASSLVRSSGNTIYF. DNA for the CDR3: TGTGCCAGCAGCTTAGTTAGATCGTCTGGAAACACCATATATTTT. The J gene is TRBJ1-3, the V gene TRBV7-2; D gene uncertain. Per the germline V gene, CDR1 is SGHTA and CDR2 is FQGNSA. The CDR3 contains 15 residues. V gave up 1 base and J gave up 1 base, with 8 bases separating them.

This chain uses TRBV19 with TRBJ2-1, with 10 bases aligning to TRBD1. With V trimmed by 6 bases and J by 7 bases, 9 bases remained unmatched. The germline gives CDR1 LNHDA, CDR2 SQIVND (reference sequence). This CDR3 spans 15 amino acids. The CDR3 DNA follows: TGTGCCAGTAGCTTTGGGACAGGGGTTGGGAATGAGCAGTTCTTC. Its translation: CASSFGTGVGNEQFF. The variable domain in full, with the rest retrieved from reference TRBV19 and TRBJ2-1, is DGGITQSPKYLFRKEGQNVTLSCEQNLNHDAMYWYRQDPGQGLRLIYYSQIVNDFQKGDIAEGYSVSREKKESFPLTVTSAQKNPTAFYLCASSFGTGVGNEQFFGPGTRLTVL.